Listed here is a single T cell receptor beta chain. Conventional CD4+ T cells were sorted from blood as CD25-low CD127-high cells. The sample comes from a study of regulatory and conventional T cells in RAG deficiency. Produced via immunoSEQ multiplex PCR; TCRdb's table is partial and in-frame only. The sample records more than 40,000 clones, 90% being singletons. Trimming took 5 bases from V and 2 from J; bases not matched to a gene: 5. This CDR3 has 15 residues. Looked up from germline, CDR1 is MNHEY and CDR2 is SVGAGI. This same sample was also part of a study on regulatory T cells. That investigation notes: The primer mix had 52 TRBV and 13 TRBJ primers.

The rearrangement joins TRBV6-5 to TRBJ2-7; 11 positions agree with TRBD2. The TCR originated in a human donor in good health. Sequences were obtained from CD4+ effector T cells sorted from blood. The CDR3 loop is CASSHRTSGPYEQYF. For the CDR3, the DNA is TGTGCCAGCAGTCATCGGACTAGCGGGCCCTACGAGCAGTACTTC.